This is a list of T cell receptor beta chains from one sample in a study of blood T cell repertoires in COVID-19. TCRdb's table, derived via immunoSEQ multiplex PCR, lists solely in-frame clones and lacks some. The sample holds 93,000 or so clones, about 90% seen once. The sample taken for sequencing was peripheral blood. The origin of the receptors is a woman aged 55 to 70 with acute or convalescent COVID-19. The CDR3 runs from the conserved cysteine through the conserved F or W. D genes are given only for firm matches. Size values are once, few and many counts, or a class for expanded clones, and some rows have none.

size: NA
J: TRBJ1-6
D: NA
V: TRBV2
CDR3: CASSEGAEYNSPLHF
DNA: TGTGCCAGCAGTGAAGGGGCAGAGTATAATTCACCCCTCCACTTT

size: NA
J: TRBJ2-1
D: TRBD2
V: TRBV4-1
CDR3: CASSPSGRGDNEQFF
DNA: TGCGCCAGCAGCCCCAGCGGGAGAGGCGACAATGAGCAGTTCTTC

size: NA
J: TRBJ2-1
D: NA
V: TRBV3-1/TRBV3-2
CDR3: CASSQGQGTEQFF
DNA: TGTGCCAGCAGCCAGGGGCAGGGCACTGAGCAGTTCTTC

size: NA
J: TRBJ2-1
D: TRBD1
V: TRBV5-1
CDR3: CASSLGQAYNEQFF
DNA: TGCGCCAGCAGTTTGGGACAGGCCTACAATGAGCAGTTCTTC

size: NA
J: TRBJ2-3
D: TRBD2
V: TRBV11-2
CDR3: CASSLSETSRDF
DNA: TGTGCCAGCAGCTTATCTGAGACTAGCAGGGATTTT

size: NA
J: TRBJ2-7
D: NA
V: TRBV3-1/TRBV3-2
CDR3: CASSQGSSPEQYF
DNA: TGTGCCAGCAGCCAAGGTTCTAGCCCGGAGCAGTACTTC

size: once
J: TRBJ2-1
D: NA
V: TRBV3-1/TRBV3-2
CDR3: CASSQDLPSGLPFF
DNA: TGTGCCAGCAGCCAAGATCTGCCCTCGGGACTCCCCTTCTTC

size: NA
J: TRBJ1-5
D: TRBD1
V: TRBV18
CDR3: CASSAGTGPQPQHF
DNA: TGTGCCAGCTCAGCCGGGACAGGCCCACAGCCCCAGCATTTT

size: NA
J: TRBJ1-1
D: NA
V: TRBV18
CDR3: CASSPPASGTEAFF
DNA: TGTGCCAGCTCACCACCGGCGAGCGGGACTGAAGCTTTCTTT

size: NA
J: TRBJ1-2
D: NA
V: TRBV29-1
CDR3: CSVVRQGYGYTF
DNA: TGCAGCGTTGTAAGGCAGGGGTATGGCTACACCTTC

size: NA
J: TRBJ2-6
D: NA
V: TRBV6-5
CDR3: CASLQGSAGANVLTF
DNA: TGTGCCAGCTTGCAGGGTAGTGCTGGGGCCAACGTCCTGACTTTC

size: NA
J: TRBJ1-2
D: NA
V: TRBV6-2/TRBV6-3
CDR3: CASSYSGGHGYTF
DNA: TGTGCCAGCAGTTACTCAGGGGGTCACGGCTACACCTTC

size: NA
J: TRBJ1-2
D: NA
V: TRBV28
CDR3: CASTAARGYGYTF
DNA: TGTGCCAGCACTGCCGCCAGGGGCTATGGCTACACCTTC

size: NA
J: TRBJ2-7
D: NA
V: TRBV12-3/TRBV12-4
CDR3: CASLTGSEQYF
DNA: TGTGCCAGCCTGACAGGATCCGAGCAGTACTTC

size: NA
J: TRBJ2-3
D: TRBD1
V: TRBV19
CDR3: CASSIMAPRTGFTDTQYF
DNA: TGTGCCAGTAGTATAATGGCCCCTCGGACAGGGTTCACAGATACGCAGTATTTT

size: NA
J: TRBJ2-1
D: TRBD2
V: TRBV5-1
CDR3: CASSFGLAESSYNEQFF
DNA: TGCGCCAGCAGCTTTGGACTAGCGGAAAGCTCCTACAATGAGCAGTTCTTC

size: NA
J: TRBJ1-4
D: TRBD1
V: TRBV9
CDR3: CASSAADRGVEKLFF
DNA: TGTGCCAGCAGCGCCGCGGACAGGGGCGTCGAAAAACTGTTTTTT

size: NA
J: TRBJ1-1
D: NA
V: TRBV6-5
CDR3: CASSYMNGRSTEAFF
DNA: TGTGCCAGCAGTTATATGAACGGCCGGAGCACTGAAGCTTTCTTT

size: NA
J: TRBJ2-2
D: NA
V: TRBV9
CDR3: CASTLEENTGELFF
DNA: TGTGCCAGCACCCTAGAAGAGAACACCGGGGAGCTGTTTTTT

size: NA
J: TRBJ1-2
D: NA
V: TRBV3-1/TRBV3-2
CDR3: CASSVGSRSYGYTF
DNA: TGTGCCAGCAGCGTCGGAAGCAGGTCCTATGGCTACACCTTC

size: NA
J: TRBJ1-1
D: NA
V: TRBV6-5
CDR3: CASREVQPNTEAFF
DNA: TGTGCCAGCAGGGAGGTTCAGCCGAACACTGAAGCTTTCTTT